This T cell receptor (beta chain) was profiled in a study of spatial heterogeneity in lung cancer. In the study overall: Available follow-up PBMC samples, collected a median of roughly two years post-resection, were sequenced.

The germline V and J ends were trimmed by 2 bases and 2 bases, with 13 bases remaining between them. The germline CDR1 and CDR2 sequences are MNHEY and SVGEGT. There are 16 residues in the CDR3. Regarding time point: blood at routine non-recurrence follow-up after resection. TCRs were sequenced from unsorted whole RNA of tumor, nontumor lung or PBMC. TCRdb reanalysed the 5' RACE reads using MiXCR and keeps one entry per CDR3 protein. The data contain 40,000 to 45,000 distinct CDR3 sequences, 20% to 25% of them singletons. The TCR comes from a female donor with early-stage non-small cell lung cancer. The V call is TRBV6-2 or TRBV6-3, the J call TRBJ1-3; possible D gene TRBD1, 5 bases. Specimen: PBMCs, collected at follow-up. The CDR3: CASSYPAGRTGNTIYF. DNA for the CDR3: TGTGCCAGCAGTTACCCGGCAGGGAGGACTGGAAACACCATATATTTT.